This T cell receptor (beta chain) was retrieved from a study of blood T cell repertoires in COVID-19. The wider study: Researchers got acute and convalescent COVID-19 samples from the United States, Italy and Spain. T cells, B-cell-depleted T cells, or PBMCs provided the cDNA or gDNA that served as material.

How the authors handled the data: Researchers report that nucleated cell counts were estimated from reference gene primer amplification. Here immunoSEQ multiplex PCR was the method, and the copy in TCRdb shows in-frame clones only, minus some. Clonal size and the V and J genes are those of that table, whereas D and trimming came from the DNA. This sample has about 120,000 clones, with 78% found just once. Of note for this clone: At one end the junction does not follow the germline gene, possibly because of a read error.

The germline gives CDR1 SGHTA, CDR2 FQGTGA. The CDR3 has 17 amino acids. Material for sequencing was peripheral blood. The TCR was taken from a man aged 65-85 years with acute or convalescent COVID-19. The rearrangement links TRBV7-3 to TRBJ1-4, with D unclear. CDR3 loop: CASSLTFAVRSCEKLFF. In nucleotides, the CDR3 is TGTGCCAGCAGCCTAACGTTTGCCGTTCGTAGCTGTGAAAAACTGTTTTTT.